Below, 6 T cell receptor beta chains from the same sample are listed, as sequenced in a study of blood T cell repertoires in COVID-19. Libraries were prepared by immunoSEQ multiplex PCR; TCRdb keeps only in-frame clonotypes and omits some of them. The table has 200,000 or so clones, approximately 86% seen once. Material for sequencing was peripheral blood. These TCRs come from a man aged 55 to 70 with acute or convalescent COVID-19.

This clone was recorded once. This chain connects TRBV12-5 to TRBJ1-1; weak D call: TRBD1 (6 bases). The V gene's germline CDR1 is LGHNT and CDR2 FRNRAP. Trimming removed 2 bases at V and 10 bases at J, with 17 bases between. The CDR3 spans 14 residues. The CDR3 loop is CASGLTPHRDGAFF. CDR3 sequence (DNA): TGTGCTAGTGGTTTGACCCCTCACAGGGATGGAGCTTTCTTT.

The chain has TRBV19 and TRBJ2-2; TRBD2 matches 7 bases. The CDR3 sequence is 15 residues long. Germline CDR1 LNHDA, CDR2 SQIVND (reference sequence). After removal of 5 bases from V and 0 bases from J, the junction contained 3 bases not matched to a gene. In nucleotides, the CDR3 is TGTGCCAGTAGTGTAACTAGCGCGAACACCGGGGAGCTGTTTTTT. Its translation: CASSVTSANTGELFF.

The chain links TRBV9 to TRBJ1-1; D is undetermined. V lost 0 bases and J 8 bases, leaving 17 bases between the germline ends. Germline CDR1 SGDLS, CDR2 YYNGEE. The CDR3 covers 15 residues. CDR3 loop: CASSVGGGRRTEAFF. In DNA form, the CDR3 reads TGTGCCAGCAGCGTAGGTGGAGGCCGGCGTACCGAAGCTTTCTTT. Using reference TRBV9 and TRBJ1-1 for the parts outside the CDR3, the full variable domain is DSGVTQTPKHLITATGQRVTLRCSPRSGDLSVYWYQQSLDQGLQFLIQYYNGEERAKGNILERFSAQQFPDLHSELNLSSLELGDSALYFCASSVGGGRRTEAFFGQGTRLTVV.

This clone was seen a few times. The chain combines TRBV7-8 with TRBJ2-3, with 10 bases matching TRBD1. Germline V gene data show CDR1 as SGHVS and CDR2 as FQNEAQ. The CDR3 runs to 16 residues. The junction had 2 bases not matched to a gene; V was cut back by 1 base and J by 1 base. The CDR3 DNA reads TGTGCCAGCAGCTTAGATGGGACAGGGGGCACAGATACGCAGTATTTT. Its translation is CASSLDGTGGTDTQYF.

To note about this clone: One junction end does not reproduce the germline sequence, and a read error may be involved. The chain has TRBV14 and TRBJ1-1; a possible D gene is TRBD1 (6 bases). Germline V lookup: CDR1 SGHDN, CDR2 FVKESK. This CDR3 has 13 residues. Written as DNA, the CDR3 is TGTGCCAGCAGCCAAGAATGGGGGGGCGAAATCCTTTTT. Translation: CASSQEWGGEILF.

This rearrangement joins TRBV14 to TRBJ1-4; 10 positions agree with TRBD1. Trimming took 4 bases from V and 5 from J; bases not matched to a gene: 4. The length of the CDR3 is 15 residues. Germline V gene data show CDR1 as SGHDN and CDR2 as FVKESK. The CDR3 DNA sequence: TGTGCCAGCAGCCGCTGGGACAGGGGAAATGAAAAACTGTTTTTT. Translated, it gives CASSRWDRGNEKLFF.